This TCR beta chain was obtained from a study of shared clonotypes between healthy human individuals. Across the study: Contributing individuals were a couple of females and three males aged 18 to 49. Every donor yielded three CD4 naive, three CD4 memory, two CD8 naive and one CD8 memory plate.

The ends lost 2 bases at V and 9 bases at J; junction bases unmatched: 16. CDR3 size: 17 residues. Per germline, CDR1 SGHTA and CDR2 FQGNSA. Every donor, a Caucasian adult, lived in Nashville, Tennessee. Only in-frame clones appear in the TCRdb table, and some are missing; sequencing was by immunoSEQ multiplex PCR. The sample includes approximately 980,000 clones, about 80% of them seen just once. This clone has a handful of counts. The chain recombines TRBV7-2 with TRBJ2-1, with 7 bases lining up with TRBD2. This receptor was taken from a man between 18 and 35 years old in good health. The sequenced material came from memory CD4+ T cells sorted from blood. The sample's subset: CD45RA-negative fraction. CDR3 protein: CASSLRAGSGTPREQFF. The CDR3 bases are TGTGCCAGCAGCTTAAGGGCAGGGAGCGGGACCCCCCGTGAGCAGTTCTTC.